The sequence of this T cell receptor beta chain was determined in a study of blood T cell repertoires in COVID-19 (dated by TCRdb to 2020 to 2022). Study-wide context: Samples from collaborators originated in the United States, Italy and Spain and spanned both the acute and convalescent phases of COVID-19. The material from the prospective study consisted of cDNA or gDNA derived from T cells, B-cell-depleted T cells, or PBMCs. The dataset comprised deeply sampled blood TCRbeta repertoires from subjects exposed to, actively infected with, or recovered from COVID-19. The repertoires were made available in a free public database intended to serve as a resource for research on the immune response to SARS-CoV-2. The samples were drawn from two sources: the first 160 participants of the ongoing ImmuneRACE study, and over 950 subjects contributed by 6 global collaborators. Sample metadata almost always included a de-identified subject ID, COVID-19 status, age in years and sex. Where available, HLA class I and class II types were taken from metadata supplied by the sample provider and were not determined by assay-based typing. Results and caveats for the whole study, not just this receptor: How much clinical and demographic metadata was included differed by source and by participant, and the metadata was provided uncurated.

CDR1 MDHEN and CDR2 SYDVKM were looked up in the germline V gene. The CDR3 has 15 amino acids, counting the end cysteine and phenylalanine. Only CDR3 DNA is held: 45 bases, read in frame from base 1. V lost 4 bases and J lost 0 bases; the stretch between them is 10 bases long. Of note for this clone: Its antigen is not yet known. Base qualities are not at hand, and no much larger clone is one base apart.

TCRbeta CDR3 regions were amplified from genomic DNA by means of the immunoSEQ Assay, a bias-controlled multiplex PCR. On the study's bioinformatics: Within the assay, amplification of reference gene primers was used to estimate how many nucleated cells each sample contained. Sequence reads were collapsed and filtered to measure the absolute abundance of every unique TCRbeta CDR3 rearrangement. For each sample, productive Simpson clonality was calculated as the square root of Simpson's diversity index over productive rearrangements. Here the immuneACCESS table is served through TCRdb, limited to in-frame sequences with V and J called. Missing clones are a known gap in these copies; in checked studies unresolved V genes cover under half, and the rest lacks a known reason. V and J calls and clone size are copied from that table; D and trimming were computed from the DNA. The sample includes 310,000 or so clones, with 90% observed a single time. 0.95% to 1.2% of the sample is taken by the ten largest.

Enrolling through a virtual design, the prospective study's participants ranged in age from roughly 18 to 89 years and lived across 20 to 25 United States geographic areas. In the prospective study, cohorts were assigned on the basis of participant-reported clinical history obtained from a screening survey and a study questionnaire. Recovered participants in ImmuneRACE Cohort 3 were defined as having two consecutive negative NP/OP PCR tests, clearance from a healthcare professional, or resolution of symptoms. In the prospective study, mobile phlebotomists collected whole blood, serum and a nasopharyngeal or oropharyngeal swab from each participant. Prospective study participants could optionally give additional blood draws and questionnaires over an approximately two-month period. Prospective study blood samples were shipped either frozen or at room temperature before DNA extraction.

The receptor comes from a woman in her twenties or thirties who had recovered from COVID-19. Sequenced material: PBMCs or T cells enriched from blood (not recorded which). Recombination linked TRBV28 to TRBJ2-1, with no confident D gene call. CDR3 sequence: CASSSARSSYNEQFF. The nucleotide sequence is TGTGCCAGCAGTTCAGCGAGAAGCTCCTACAATGAGCAGTTCTTC.